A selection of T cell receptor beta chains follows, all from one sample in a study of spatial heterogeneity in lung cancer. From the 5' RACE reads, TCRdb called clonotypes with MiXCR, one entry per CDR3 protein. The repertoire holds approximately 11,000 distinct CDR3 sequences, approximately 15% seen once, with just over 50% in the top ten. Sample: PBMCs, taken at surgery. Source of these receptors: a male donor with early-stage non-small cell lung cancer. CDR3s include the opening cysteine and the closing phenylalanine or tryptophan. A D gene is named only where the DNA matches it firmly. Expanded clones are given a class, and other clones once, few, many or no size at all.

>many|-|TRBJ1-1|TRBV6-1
TGTGCCAGCAGTGAACGGGAGGGGCTGGCTGAAGCTTTCTTT
CASSEREGLAEAFF
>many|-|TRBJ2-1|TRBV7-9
TGTGCCAGCAGCTTAGACACAGGATCTGAGCAGTTCTTC
CASSLDTGSEQFF
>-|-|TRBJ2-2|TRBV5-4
TGTGCCAGCAGCTTCCAGGGAGGCGCCGGGGAGCTGTTTTTT
CASSFQGGAGELFF
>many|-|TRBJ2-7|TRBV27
TGTGCCAGCAGTTTATCTGGGGGGCGCATCGAGCAGTACTTC
CASSLSGGRIEQYF
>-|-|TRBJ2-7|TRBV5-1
TGCGTCAGCAGCATAGGGGGTTACGAGCAGTACTTC
CVSSIGGYEQYF
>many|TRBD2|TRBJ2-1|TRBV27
TGTGCCAGCAGTTTGACTAGCGGGAGGAGCTCCTACAATGAGCAGTTCTTC
CASSLTSGRSSYNEQFF
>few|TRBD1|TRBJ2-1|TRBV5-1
TGCGCCAGCAACCCGACAGGGGGCCTATCCTACAATGAGCAGTTCTTC
CASNPTGGLSYNEQFF
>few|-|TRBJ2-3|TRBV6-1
TGTGCCAGCAGTGAGGGACCCCGCGATACGCAGTATTTT
CASSEGPRDTQYF
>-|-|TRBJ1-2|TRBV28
TGTGCCAGCAGTTTATACAGTAACTATGGCTACACCTTC
CASSLYSNYGYTF
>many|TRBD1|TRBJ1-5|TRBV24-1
TGTGCCACCAGTAAGACCGGGACAGGCAATCAGCCCCAGCATTTT
CATSKTGTGNQPQHF
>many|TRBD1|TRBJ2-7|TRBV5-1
TGCGCCAGCAGCTTCGACAGGGGTCGCTCCTACGAGCAGTACTTC
CASSFDRGRSYEQYF
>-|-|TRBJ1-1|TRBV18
TGTGCCAGCTCGCAAACACAAGAGGGTGAAGCTTTCTTT
CASSQTQEGEAFF
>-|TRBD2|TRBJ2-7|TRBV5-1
TGCGCCAGCAGCAATGGGAGGAGGGAGGGCCCTCGGTACGAGCAGTACTTC
CASSNGRREGPRYEQYF
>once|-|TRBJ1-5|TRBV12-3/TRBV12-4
TGTGCCAGCAGTTTCTCTGGCGGGAACAATCAGCCCCAGCATTTT
CASSFSGGNNQPQHF
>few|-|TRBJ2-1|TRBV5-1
TGCGCCAGCAGCTTGGTGGCTAGCGTGGGGAATGAGCAGTTCTTC
CASSLVASVGNEQFF
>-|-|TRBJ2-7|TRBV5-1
TGCGCCAGCAGCCTAGGGACGGAAGGGGTCGAGCAGTACTTC
CASSLGTEGVEQYF
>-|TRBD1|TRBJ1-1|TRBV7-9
TGTGCCAGCAGCTTACTCCGACAGGGACAGGGGGCTACTGAAGCTTTCTTT
CASSLLRQGQGATEAFF
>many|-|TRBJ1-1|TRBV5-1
TGCGCCAGCACCCTCGGCGTCGGGAACACTGAAGCTTTCTTT
CASTLGVGNTEAFF
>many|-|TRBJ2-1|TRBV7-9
TGTGCCAGCAGCTTCTGGGCCATGGAGGGTGAGCAGTTCTTC
CASSFWAMEGEQFF
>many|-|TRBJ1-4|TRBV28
TGTGCCAGCAGTTTACAGAATGAAAAACTGTTTTTT
CASSLQNEKLFF
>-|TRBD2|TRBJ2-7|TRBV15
TGTGCCACCAGCAGAGCGGGTAGCGGGTTATCCTACGAGCAGTACTTC
CATSRAGSGLSYEQYF
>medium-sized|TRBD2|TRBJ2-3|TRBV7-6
TGTGCCAGCAGTCTAGGACTAGCGGGAGGGCCAGCAGATACGCAGTATTTT
CASSLGLAGGPADTQYF
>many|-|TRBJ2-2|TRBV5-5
TGTGCCAGCAGCTTGGTAGTTTTGGCGGACCCCGGGGAGCTGTTTTTT
CASSLVVLADPGELFF
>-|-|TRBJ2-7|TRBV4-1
TGCGCCAGCAGCCAAGAAGGGCGACAGTTCACCTACGAGCAGTACTTC
CASSQEGRQFTYEQYF
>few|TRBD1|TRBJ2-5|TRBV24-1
TGTGCCACCAGTAAAACCGGGACAGGGCTCCAAGAGACCCAGTACTTC
CATSKTGTGLQETQYF
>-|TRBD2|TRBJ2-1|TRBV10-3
TGTGCCATCAGTGAGTCACTAGCGGGACCAGGGTCCGGTGAGCAGTTCTTC
CAISESLAGPGSGEQFF
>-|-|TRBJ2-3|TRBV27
TGTGCCAGCAGTTTGAAAGCGGCCACAGATACGCAGTATTTT
CASSLKAATDTQYF
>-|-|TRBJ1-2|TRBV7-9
TGTGCCAGCAGCTTGTGGCCCCACTATGGCTACACCTTC
CASSLWPHYGYTF
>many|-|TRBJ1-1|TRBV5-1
TGCGCCAGCAGGAAGGACAGCATAGGGGGCACTGAAGCTTTCTTT
CASRKDSIGGTEAFF
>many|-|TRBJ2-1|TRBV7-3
TGTGCCAGCAGCTTAGATTTGGGACATTACAATGAGCAGTTCTTC
CASSLDLGHYNEQFF
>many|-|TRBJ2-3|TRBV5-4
TGTGCCAGCAGCTTGCGTTCTGGGAACACAGATACGCAGTATTTT
CASSLRSGNTDTQYF
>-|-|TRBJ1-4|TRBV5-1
TGCGCCAGGGACGGGCCGCCTAATGAAAAACTGTTTTTT
CARDGPPNEKLFF
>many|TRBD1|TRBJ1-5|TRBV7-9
TGTGCCAGCAGCTTGGGTTCCGGGACAGGGGTCAATCAGCCCCAGCATTTT
CASSLGSGTGVNQPQHF
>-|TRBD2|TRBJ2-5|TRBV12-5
TGTGCTAGTGGTTTTGCGGGAGGGCGGGAGACCCAGTACTTC
CASGFAGGRETQYF
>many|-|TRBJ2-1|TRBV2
TGTGCCAGCAGTGAAAGGCAGCCCCTGGGGTTCTTC
CASSERQPLGFF
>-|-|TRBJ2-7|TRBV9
TGTGCCAGCAGCGTAGCTGGGGTCAGTTCCTACGAGCAGTACTTC
CASSVAGVSSYEQYF
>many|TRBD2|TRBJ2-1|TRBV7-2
TGTGCCAGCAGCTTACACGGGACTAGCGGGAGGGCCTTGAATGAGCAGTTCTTC
CASSLHGTSGRALNEQFF
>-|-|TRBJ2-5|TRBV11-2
TGTGCCAGCAGCTTAGGAGGGGGCCAAGAGACCCAGTACTTC
CASSLGGGQETQYF
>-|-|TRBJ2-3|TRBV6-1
TGTGCCAGCAGTGAAGTGTATGGGCGTACAGATACGCAGTATTTT
CASSEVYGRTDTQYF
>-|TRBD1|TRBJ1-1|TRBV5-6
TGTGCCAGCAGCCCCTGGACAGGCCCCAAGGACAACACTGAAGCTTTCTTT
CASSPWTGPKDNTEAFF
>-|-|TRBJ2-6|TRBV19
TGTGCCAGTACCCTGTCCCGGGGATCGATCTCTGGGGCCAACGTCCTGACTTTC
CASTLSRGSISGANVLTF
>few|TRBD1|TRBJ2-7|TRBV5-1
TGCGCCATGCCTGACAGGGGTCACAACGAGCAGTACTTC
CAMPDRGHNEQYF
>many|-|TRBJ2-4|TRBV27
TGTGCCAGCAGTTTCCGGGTAGAGTCCAAAAACATTCAGTACTTC
CASSFRVESKNIQYF
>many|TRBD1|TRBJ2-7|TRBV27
TGTGCCAGCAGTACAGGGGGACGCGAGCAGTACTTC
CASSTGGREQYF
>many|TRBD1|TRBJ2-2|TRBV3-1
TGTGCCAGCAGCCAACTTAGATACCGACAGGGAGTCTCCGGGGAGCTGTTTTTT
CASSQLRYRQGVSGELFF
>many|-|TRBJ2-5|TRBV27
TGTGCCAGCAGTCCTTCCCGGGCTCAATCGAAGACCCAGTACTTC
CASSPSRAQSKTQYF
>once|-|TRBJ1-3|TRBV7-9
TGTGCCAGCAGCTTAGCGGGGAGCTACTCTGGAAACACCATATATTTT
CASSLAGSYSGNTIYF
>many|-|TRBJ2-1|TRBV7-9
TGTGCCAGCAGCCACCGGACGGGCGCGGGTTCCTACAATGAGCAGTTCTTC
CASSHRTGAGSYNEQFF
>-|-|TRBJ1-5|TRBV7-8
TGTGCCAGCAGCTTAGAGGCAGGCCCCTCAACCCCTCAGCCCCAGCATTTT
CASSLEAGPSTPQPQHF
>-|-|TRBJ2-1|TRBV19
TGTGCCAGTAGTAAGGCTTCCGCGTCCAATGAGCAGTTCTTC
CASSKASASNEQFF
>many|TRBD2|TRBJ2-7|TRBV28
TGTGCCAGCAGTGAGAAAGCGGGAGTTTACGAGCAGTACTTC
CASSEKAGVYEQYF
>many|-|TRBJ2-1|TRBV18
TGTGCCAGCTCACCTAGTAGCTCCTACAATGAGCAGTTCTTC
CASSPSSSYNEQFF
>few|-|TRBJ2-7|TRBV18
TGTGCCAGTGGGACGGGGATGTCCTACGAGCAGTACTTC
CASGTGMSYEQYF
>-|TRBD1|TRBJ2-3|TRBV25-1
TGTGCCAGCAGTCAGGGGACAGGGGTTAGCACAGATACGCAGTATTTT
CASSQGTGVSTDTQYF
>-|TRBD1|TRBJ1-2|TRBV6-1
TGTGCCACCTACTTCCCGGGACAGAGATATGGCTACACCTTC
CATYFPGQRYGYTF
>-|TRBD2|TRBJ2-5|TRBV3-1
TGTGCCAGCAGCCCGGGACTAGCGGGAGTGGAACAAGAGACCCAGTACTTC
CASSPGLAGVEQETQYF
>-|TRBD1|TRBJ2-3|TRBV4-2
TGTGCCAGCAGCCAAGCCGGGACAGCTACAGATACGCAGTATTTT
CASSQAGTATDTQYF